These 8 T cell receptor beta chains originate from one sample sequenced in a study of cytomegalovirus exposure and HLA in healthy donors. A multiplex PCR was run with 60 Vbeta primers and 13 Jbeta primers. Sequenced by immunoSEQ multiplex PCR; TCRdb stores in-frame clones only, minus some. The sample records some 130,000 clones, approximately 78% being singletons. Sequencing was done on a sample of PBMCs. These receptors were taken from a woman aged 45-59 years in good health and CMV-seropositive.

The chain is built from TRBV11-2 and TRBJ2-7, with a weak D call TRBD1 (6 bases). This CDR3 is built from 15 residues. CDR1 and CDR2 from the germline V gene are SGHAT and FQNNGV. V lost 2 bases and J lost 4, with 15 bases in between. The CDR3 nucleotides are TGTGCCAGCAGCTTAAGCTCAGGGGCGTTTTACGAGCAGTACTTC. Translating it yields CASSLSSGAFYEQYF.

The rearrangement uses TRBV28 and TRBJ1-2; 9 positions agree with TRBD1. V trimming: 5 bases; J trimming: 8 bases; junction bases outside the gene matches: 3. CDR3 size: 12 residues. Germline V CDR1 and CDR2: MDHEN, SYDVKM. The chain's CDR3 is CASSGTGLGYTF. CDR3 nucleotides: TGTGCCAGCAGTGGGACAGGGTTGGGCTACACCTTC.

The rearrangement uses TRBV25-1 and TRBJ1-4; no reliable D call. V lost 5 bases and J lost 5, with 6 bases in between. Germline assignment: CDR1 MGHDK and CDR2 SYGVNS. The CDR3 extends over 12 amino acids. The CDR3: CASSPGNEKLFF. The CDR3 bases are TGTGCCAGCAGTCCCGGGAATGAAAAACTGTTTTTT.

The chain links TRBV11-2 to TRBJ1-5, with unresolved D. The V end was cut by 1 base, the J end by 1 base, with 11 bases between. The germline V gene has CDR1 SGHAT and CDR2 FQNNGV. This CDR3 spans 16 amino acids. The CDR3 nucleotides read TGTGCCAGCAGCTTAGGGGGAGCAGCCAGCAATCAGCCCCAGCATTTT. It codes for CASSLGGAASNQPQHF.

The V and J genes are TRBV5-1 and TRBJ2-7, with D perhaps TRBD1 (5 bases). The ends were cut back, 0 bases at V and 2 bases at J, with 6 bases in the middle. Germline V gene data show CDR1 as SGHRS and CDR2 as YFSETQ. The CDR3 spans 13 residues. CDR3 region: CASSLGGPYEQYF. DNA of the CDR3: TGCGCCAGCAGCTTGGGGGGCCCCTACGAGCAGTACTTC.

There are a few counts of this clone. V usage is TRBV19 and J usage is TRBJ2-7; 9 bases match TRBD1. This CDR3 region has 13 residues. Germline CDR1 and CDR2: LNHDA and SQIVND (reference sequence). V shed 10 bases, J shed 3 bases, and the junction held 7 bases outside the gene matches. The CDR3 region has the DNA TGTGCCACCGATAGGGGACAGGGCTACGAGCAGTACTTC. This codes for CATDRGQGYEQYF.

This clone was recorded once. CDR3 DNA sequence: TGTGCCTGGAGTGGACAGGGTTCCACTGAAGCTTTCTTT. Its translation: CAWSGQGSTEAFF. V is TRBV30 and J is TRBJ1-1; 7 bases align to TRBD1. The junction had 3 bases not matched to a gene; V was cut back by 1 base and J by 4 bases. The CDR3 runs 13 residues. Per the germline V gene, CDR1 is GTSNPN and CDR2 is SVGIG (reference sequence).

The chain recombines TRBV30 with TRBJ2-5; the D gene is possibly TRBD2 (5 bases). V shed 0 bases and J shed 5 bases, with 16 bases lying between them. Germline V CDR1 and CDR2: GTSNPN, SVGIG (reference sequence). This CDR3 is 15 amino acids long. This CDR3 reads CAWSVLKGAGETQYF. In nucleotides, the CDR3 is TGTGCCTGGAGTGTACTGAAGGGAGCCGGGGAGACCCAGTACTTC.